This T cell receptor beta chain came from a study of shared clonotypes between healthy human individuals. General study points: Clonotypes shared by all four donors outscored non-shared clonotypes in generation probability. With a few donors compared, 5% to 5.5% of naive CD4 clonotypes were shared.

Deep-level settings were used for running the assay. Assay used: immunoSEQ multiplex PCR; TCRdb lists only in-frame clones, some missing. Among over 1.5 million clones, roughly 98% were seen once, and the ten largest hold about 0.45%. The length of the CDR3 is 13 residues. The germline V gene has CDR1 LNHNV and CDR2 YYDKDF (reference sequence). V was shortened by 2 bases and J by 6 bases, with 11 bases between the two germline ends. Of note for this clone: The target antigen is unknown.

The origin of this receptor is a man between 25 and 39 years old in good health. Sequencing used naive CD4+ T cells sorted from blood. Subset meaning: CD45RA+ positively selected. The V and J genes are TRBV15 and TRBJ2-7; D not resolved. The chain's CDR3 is CATSRTLAVEQYF. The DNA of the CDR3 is TGTGCCACCAGCAGAACCTTGGCAGTCGAGCAGTACTTC. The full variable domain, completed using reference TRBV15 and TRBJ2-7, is DAMVIQNPRYQVTQFGKPVTLSCSQTLNHNVMYWYQQKSSQAPKLLFHYYDKDFNNEADTPDNFQSRRPNTSFCFLDIRSPGLGDTAMYLCATSRTLAVEQYFGPGTRLTVT.